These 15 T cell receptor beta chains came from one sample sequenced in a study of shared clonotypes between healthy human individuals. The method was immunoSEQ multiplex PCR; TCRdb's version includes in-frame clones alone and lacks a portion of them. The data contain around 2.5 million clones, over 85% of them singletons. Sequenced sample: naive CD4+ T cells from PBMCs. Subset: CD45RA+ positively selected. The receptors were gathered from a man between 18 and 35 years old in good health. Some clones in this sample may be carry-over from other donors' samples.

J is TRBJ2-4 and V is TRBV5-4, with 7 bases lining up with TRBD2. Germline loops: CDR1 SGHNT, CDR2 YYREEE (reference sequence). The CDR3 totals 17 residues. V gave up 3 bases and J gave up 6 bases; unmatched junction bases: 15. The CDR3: CASSSVGGEWVPNIQYF. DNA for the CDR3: TGTGCCAGCAGCTCCGTGGGAGGGGAGTGGGTCCCAAACATTCAGTACTTC.

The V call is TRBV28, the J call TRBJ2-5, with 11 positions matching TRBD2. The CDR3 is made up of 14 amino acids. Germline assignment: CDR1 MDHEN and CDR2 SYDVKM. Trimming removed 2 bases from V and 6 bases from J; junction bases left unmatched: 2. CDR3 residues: CASSLTSGRQTQYF. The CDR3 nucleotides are TGTGCCAGCAGTTTAACTAGCGGGAGACAGACCCAGTACTTC.

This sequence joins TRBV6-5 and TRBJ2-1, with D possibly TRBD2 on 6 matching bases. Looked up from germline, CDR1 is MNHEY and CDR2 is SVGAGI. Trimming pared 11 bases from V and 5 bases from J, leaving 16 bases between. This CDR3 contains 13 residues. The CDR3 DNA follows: TGTGCCTCCCGTACCGGGGGAAACAATGAGCAGTTCTTC. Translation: CASRTGGNNEQFF.

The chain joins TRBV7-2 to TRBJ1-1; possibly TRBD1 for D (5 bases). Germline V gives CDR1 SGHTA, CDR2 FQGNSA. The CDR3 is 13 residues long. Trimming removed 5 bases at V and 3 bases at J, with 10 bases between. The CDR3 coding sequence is TGTGCCAGCAGCCCTTGGGGGGACACTGAAGCTTTCTTT. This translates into CASSPWGDTEAFF.

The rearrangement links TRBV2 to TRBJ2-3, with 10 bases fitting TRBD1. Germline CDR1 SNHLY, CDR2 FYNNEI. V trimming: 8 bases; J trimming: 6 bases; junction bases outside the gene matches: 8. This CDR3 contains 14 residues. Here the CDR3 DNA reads TGTGCCAGCCGAGATCGGACAGGGGGGGATACGCAGTATTTT. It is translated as CASRDRTGGDTQYF.

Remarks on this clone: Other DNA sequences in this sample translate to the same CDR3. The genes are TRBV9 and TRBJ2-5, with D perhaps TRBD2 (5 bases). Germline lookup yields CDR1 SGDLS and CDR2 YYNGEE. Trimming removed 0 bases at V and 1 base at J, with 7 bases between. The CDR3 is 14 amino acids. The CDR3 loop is CASSVGGVQETQYF. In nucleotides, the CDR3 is TGTGCCAGCAGCGTAGGGGGAGTCCAAGAGACCCAGTACTTC. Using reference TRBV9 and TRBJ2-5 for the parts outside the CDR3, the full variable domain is DSGVTQTPKHLITATGQRVTLRCSPRSGDLSVYWYQQSLDQGLQFLIQYYNGEERAKGNILERFSAQQFPDLHSELNLSSLELGDSALYFCASSVGGVQETQYFGPGTRLLVL.

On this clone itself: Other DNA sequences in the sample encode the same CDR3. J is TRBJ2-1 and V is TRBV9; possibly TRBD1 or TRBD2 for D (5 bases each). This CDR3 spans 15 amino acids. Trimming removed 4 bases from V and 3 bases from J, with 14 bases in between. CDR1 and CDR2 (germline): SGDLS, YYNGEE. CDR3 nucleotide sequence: TGTGCCAGCAGCCAAACTAGTGGGGGCTACAATGAGCAGTTCTTC. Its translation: CASSQTSGGYNEQFF.

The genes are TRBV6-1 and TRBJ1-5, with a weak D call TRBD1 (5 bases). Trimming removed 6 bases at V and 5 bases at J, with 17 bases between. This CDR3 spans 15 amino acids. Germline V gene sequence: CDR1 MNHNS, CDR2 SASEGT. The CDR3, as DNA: TGTGCCAGCAGGGGGCTCGCAGGAGGGGATCAGCCCCAGCATTTT. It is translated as CASRGLAGGDQPQHF.

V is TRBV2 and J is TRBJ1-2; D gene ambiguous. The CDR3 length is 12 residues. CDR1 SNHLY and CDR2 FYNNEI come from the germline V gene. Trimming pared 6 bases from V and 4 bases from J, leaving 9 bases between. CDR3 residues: CASSPAPYGYTF. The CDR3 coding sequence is TGTGCCAGCAGCCCAGCGCCCTATGGCTACACCTTC. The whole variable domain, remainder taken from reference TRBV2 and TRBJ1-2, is EPEVTQTPSHQVTQMGQEVILRCVPISNHLYFYWYRQILGQKVEFLVSFYNNEISEKSEIFDDQFSVERPDGSNFTLKIRSTKLEDSAMYFCASSPAPYGYTFGSGTRLTVV.

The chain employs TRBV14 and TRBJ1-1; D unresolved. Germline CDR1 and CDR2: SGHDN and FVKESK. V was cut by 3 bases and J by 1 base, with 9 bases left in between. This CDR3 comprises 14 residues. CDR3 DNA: TGTGCCAGCAGCCAGTTAATCAGGAACACTGAAGCTTTCTTT. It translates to CASSQLIRNTEAFF.

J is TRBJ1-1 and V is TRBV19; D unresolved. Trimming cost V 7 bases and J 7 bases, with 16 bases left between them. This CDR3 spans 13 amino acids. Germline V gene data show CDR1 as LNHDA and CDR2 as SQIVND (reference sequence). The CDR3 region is CASTSLWSVEAFF. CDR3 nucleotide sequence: TGTGCCAGTACCAGCCTCTGGTCCGTTGAAGCTTTCTTT.

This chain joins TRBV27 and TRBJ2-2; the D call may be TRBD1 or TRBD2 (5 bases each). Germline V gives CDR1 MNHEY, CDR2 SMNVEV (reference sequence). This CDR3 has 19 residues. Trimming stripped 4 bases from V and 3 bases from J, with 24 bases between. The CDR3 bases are TGTGCCAGCAGTTCTCAGGGACCCCGGGGTGGGGTGGACACCGGGGAGCTGTTTTTT. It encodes CASSSQGPRGGVDTGELFF.

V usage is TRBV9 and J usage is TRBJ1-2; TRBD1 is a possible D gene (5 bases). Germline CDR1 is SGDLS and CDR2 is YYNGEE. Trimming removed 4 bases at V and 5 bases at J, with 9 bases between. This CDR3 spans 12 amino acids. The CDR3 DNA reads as TGTGCCAGCAGCCCGGGACCGTATGGCTACACCTTC. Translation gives CASSPGPYGYTF.

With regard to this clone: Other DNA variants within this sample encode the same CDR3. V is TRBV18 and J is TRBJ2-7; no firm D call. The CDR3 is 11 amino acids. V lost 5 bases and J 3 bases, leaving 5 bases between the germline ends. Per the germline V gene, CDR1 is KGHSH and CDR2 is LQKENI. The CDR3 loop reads CASSANYEQYF. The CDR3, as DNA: TGTGCCAGCTCAGCAAACTACGAGCAGTACTTC.

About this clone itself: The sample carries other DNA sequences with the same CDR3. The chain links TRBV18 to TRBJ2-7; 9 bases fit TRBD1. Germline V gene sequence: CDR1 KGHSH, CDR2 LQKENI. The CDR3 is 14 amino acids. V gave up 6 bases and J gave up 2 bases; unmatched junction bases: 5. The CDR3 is CASSPGTGTYEQYF. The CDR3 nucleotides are TGTGCCAGCTCGCCCGGGACAGGGACCTACGAGCAGTACTTC.